The 20 T cell receptor beta chains below were found in one sample sequenced in a study of blood T cell repertoires in COVID-19. Generated by immunoSEQ multiplex PCR, the TCRdb table keeps only in-frame clones and is missing some. The sample shows about 160,000 clones, roughly 80% of them seen only once. Source material: peripheral blood. The receptors stem from a woman aged 40 to 49 with COVID-19, enrolled during active disease.

The V and J genes are TRBV7-6 and TRBJ1-2, with 9 bases that match TRBD1. Trimming cost V 2 bases and J 2 bases; bases outside gene matches: 9. Germline CDR1 is SGHVS and CDR2 is FNYEAQ. The CDR3 spans 17 residues. The CDR3 DNA reads as TGTGCCAGCAGCTTAACCGCCCCCGGGACAGGGAACTATGGCTACACCTTC. This gives the protein CASSLTAPGTGNYGYTF.

This sequence joins TRBV5-4 and TRBJ2-1; 8 bases are shared with TRBD1. Germline CDR1 is SGHNT and CDR2 is YYREEE (reference sequence). The CDR3 consists of 15 residues. V gave up 4 bases and J gave up 0 bases; unmatched junction bases: 3. The CDR3 is CASSLDRGSYNEQFF. As DNA, the CDR3 is TGTGCCAGCAGCCTCGACAGGGGCTCCTACAATGAGCAGTTCTTC.

V usage is TRBV18 and J usage is TRBJ2-6; the match to TRBD2 covers 12 bases. With 2 bases clipped from V and 0 bases from J, the junction kept 8 bases outside the gene matches. This CDR3 comprises 20 residues. Germline lookup yields CDR1 KGHSH and CDR2 LQKENI. Written as DNA, the CDR3 is TGTGCCAGCTCACCAGGAACTAGCGGGAGGACTAGCTCTGGGGCCAACGTCCTGACTTTC. Translating gives CASSPGTSGRTSSGANVLTF.

The chain employs TRBV7-6 and TRBJ2-1, with TRBD2 identical over 9 bases. With 3 bases clipped from V and 1 base from J, the junction kept 1 base outside the gene matches. Germline V gene data show CDR1 as SGHVS and CDR2 as FNYEAQ. This CDR3 has 15 residues. CDR3 DNA sequence: TGTGCCAGCAGCTTCCTAGCGGGGTCCTACAATGAGCAGTTCTTC. This gives the protein CASSFLAGSYNEQFF.

This chain uses TRBV5-4 with TRBJ2-1, with 13 bases fitting TRBD2. The V gene's germline CDR1 is SGHNT and CDR2 YYREEE (reference sequence). The CDR3 has 16 amino acids. V dropped 3 bases and J dropped 8; count of bases not matched to a gene: 8. CDR3 loop: CASSSGLAGNVDEQFF. The CDR3 DNA reads as TGTGCCAGCAGCTCGGGACTAGCGGGGAATGTCGATGAGCAGTTCTTC. Combining the CDR3 with reference TRBV5-4 and TRBJ2-1 gives the whole variable domain ETGVTQSPTHLIKTRGQQVTLRCSSQSGHNTVSWYQQALGQGPQFIFQYYREEENGRGNFPPRFSGLQFPNYSSELNVNALELDDSALYLCASSSGLAGNVDEQFFGPGTRLTVL.

Details on this clone: Germline and junction disagree at one end, which may indicate a read error. The chain uses TRBV30 and TRBJ1-6; 7 positions agree with TRBD1. CDR1 GTSNPN and CDR2 SVGIG come from the germline V gene (reference sequence). This CDR3 region has 15 residues. This CDR3 reads CAGRQGAMDNSPLHF. The DNA for the CDR3 is TGTGCCGGGAGACAGGGCGCTATGGATAATTCACCCCTCCACTTT.

The chain joins TRBV7-3 to TRBJ2-7, with 7 bases identical to TRBD1. The germline gives CDR1 SGHTA, CDR2 FQGTGA. The CDR3 is 15 amino acids. The V segment lost 0 bases and the J segment 7 bases; nucleotides outside the gene matches: 9. CDR3 coding DNA: TGTGCCAGCAGCTTAACAGGGGCTGCCAGGGGGGAGCAGTACTTC. It yields the protein CASSLTGAARGEQYF.

V and J are TRBV9 and TRBJ1-1, with D maybe TRBD1 (6 bases). Germline V gene sequence: CDR1 SGDLS, CDR2 YYNGEE. CDR3 length: 16 amino acids. V lost 0 bases and J 0 bases, leaving 12 bases between the germline ends. The CDR3 coding sequence is TGTGCCAGCAGCGTAGTCCCGGACAGATTGAACACTGAAGCTTTCTTT. This encodes CASSVVPDRLNTEAFF.

The CDR3 DNA is TGTGCCAGCAGCTTTCGCGGCACCGGGGAGCTGTTTTTT. Translating gives CASSFRGTGELFF. J is TRBJ2-2 and V is TRBV14, with D unresolved. Germline V gene sequence: CDR1 SGHDN, CDR2 FVKESK. V lost 5 bases and J lost 4, with 8 bases in between. The CDR3 totals 13 residues.

V is TRBV14 and J is TRBJ1-6, with D possibly TRBD1 on 6 matching bases. This CDR3 contains 15 residues. V gave up 1 base and J gave up 7 bases, with 11 bases separating them. In germline, CDR1 is SGHDN, CDR2 FVKESK. CDR3 DNA: TGTGCCAGCAGCCAAGGCCAGGGGCGGAATTCACCCCTCCACTTT. Protein sequence: CASSQGQGRNSPLHF.

This clone was recorded a few times. The chain recombines TRBV7-9 with TRBJ1-4; 7 positions match TRBD1. The CDR3 extends over 14 amino acids. Trimming took 1 base from V and 6 from J; bases not matched to a gene: 2. CDR1 is SEHNR, CDR2 FQNEAQ, per germline (reference sequence). In DNA form, the CDR3 reads TGTGCCAGCAGCTTAGTTGGGACAGATGAAAAACTGTTTTTT. It encodes CASSLVGTDEKLFF.

This clone was counted only a few times. V and J are TRBV5-4 and TRBJ1-6; D gene unclear. The V end lost 4 bases, the J end lost 7 bases, and 6 bases lay between the germline ends. CDR1 SGHNT and CDR2 YYREEE come from the germline V gene (reference sequence). This CDR3 contains 12 residues. The chain's CDR3 is CASSPQNSPLHF. The DNA for the CDR3 is TGTGCCAGCAGCCCACAGAATTCACCCCTCCACTTT. The complete variable domain, with remaining parts taken from reference TRBV5-4 and TRBJ1-6, reads ETGVTQSPTHLIKTRGQQVTLRCSSQSGHNTVSWYQQALGQGPQFIFQYYREEENGRGNFPPRFSGLQFPNYSSELNVNALELDDSALYLCASSPQNSPLHFGNGTRLTVT.

This clone has more than one count but fewer than ten. The chain has TRBV27 and TRBJ2-7, with D tentatively TRBD1 (6 bases). The CDR3 loop spans 15 amino acids. Trimming took off 0 bases at V and 4 bases at J, with 13 bases between the two ends. Germline loops: CDR1 MNHEY, CDR2 SMNVEV (reference sequence). This CDR3 is CASSLSGTNPYEQYF. The CDR3 DNA reads as TGTGCCAGCAGTTTATCGGGGACAAATCCGTACGAGCAGTACTTC.

In this sample, this clone turned up once. The chain uses TRBV7-9 and TRBJ1-4; no clear D. The germline V and J ends were trimmed by 4 bases and 8 bases, with 17 bases remaining between them. Germline assignment: CDR1 SEHNR and CDR2 FQNEAQ (reference sequence). The CDR3 is 15 amino acids. The CDR3 DNA sequence: TGTGCCAGCAGCTACCCTCGGGTCACGAAGGAAAAACTGTTTTTT. As protein: CASSYPRVTKEKLFF.

CDR3 nucleotide sequence: TGTGCCAGCTCACAGACAGGGTCGGCTGGGGCCAACGTCCTGACTTTC. This sequence encodes CASSQTGSAGANVLTF. The chain has TRBV18 and TRBJ2-6, with 7 bases aligning to TRBD1. This CDR3 has 16 amino acids. V dropped 4 bases and J dropped 2; count of bases not matched to a gene: 5. Germline V gene data show CDR1 as KGHSH and CDR2 as LQKENI.

The chain links TRBV5-5 to TRBJ1-5; 7 nucleotides agree with TRBD1. Germline loops: CDR1 SGHKS, CDR2 YYEKEE (reference sequence). The trim removed 0 bases at V and 3 bases at J, leaving 3 bases unmatched. The CDR3 is 15 residues long. CDR3 region: CASSLEGQLNQPQHF. The CDR3 coding sequence is TGTGCCAGCAGCTTGGAGGGACAGCTCAATCAGCCCCAGCATTTT.

There are a few counts of this clone. V usage is TRBV15 and J usage is TRBJ2-7; unclear D gene. Trimming shortened V by 0 bases and J by 0 bases, and 6 bases separated the two germline ends. This CDR3 region has 14 residues. Per germline, CDR1 LNHNV and CDR2 YYDKDF (reference sequence). DNA of the CDR3: TGTGCCACCAGCAGAGATCTAGTCTCCTACGAGCAGTACTTC. It translates to CATSRDLVSYEQYF.

This clone has just a few counts. The chain carries TRBV7-9 and TRBJ1-2, with 8 bases identical to TRBD1. The germline V gene has CDR1 SEHNR and CDR2 FQNEAQ (reference sequence). This CDR3 is built from 14 residues. Trimming at V came to 5 bases and at J to 4 bases, leaving 6 bases not matched to a gene. CDR3 region: CASSVTGGGYGYTF. For the CDR3, the DNA is TGTGCCAGCAGCGTAACAGGGGGAGGCTATGGCTACACCTTC.

The count of this clone is one. This chain joins TRBV10-3 and TRBJ1-1; 9 bases are shared with TRBD1. The CDR3 runs to 16 residues. After removal of 0 bases from V and 1 base from J, the junction contained 3 bases not matched to a gene. The germline CDR1 and CDR2 sequences are ENHRY and SYGVKD. CDR3: CAISESGTGWNTEAFF. The CDR3 DNA follows: TGTGCCATCAGTGAGTCCGGGACAGGGTGGAACACTGAAGCTTTCTTT.

A single count supports this clone. The V gene is TRBV6-5, the J gene TRBJ1-5, with TRBD1 matching 7 bases. The germline V gene has CDR1 MNHEY and CDR2 SVGAGI. The CDR3 has 14 amino acids. J gave up 1 base and V 5 bases, and 2 bases lay outside the gene matches. This CDR3 reads CASSQTGSNQPQHF. CDR3 DNA sequence: TGTGCCAGCAGTCAGACAGGGAGCAATCAGCCCCAGCATTTT.